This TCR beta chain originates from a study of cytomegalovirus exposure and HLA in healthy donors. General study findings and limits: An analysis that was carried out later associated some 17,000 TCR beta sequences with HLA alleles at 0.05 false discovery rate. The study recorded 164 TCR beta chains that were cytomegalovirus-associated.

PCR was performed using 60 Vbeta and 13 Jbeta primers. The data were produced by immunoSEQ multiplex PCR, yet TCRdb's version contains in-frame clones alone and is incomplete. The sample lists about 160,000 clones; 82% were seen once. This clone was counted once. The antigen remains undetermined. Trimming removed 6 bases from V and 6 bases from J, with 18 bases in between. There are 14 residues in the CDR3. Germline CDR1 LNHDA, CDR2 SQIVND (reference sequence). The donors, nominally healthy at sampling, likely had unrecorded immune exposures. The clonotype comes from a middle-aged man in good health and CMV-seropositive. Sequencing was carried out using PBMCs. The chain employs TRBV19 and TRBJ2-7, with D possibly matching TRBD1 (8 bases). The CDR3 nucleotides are TGTGCCAGTAGCCCAGGACAGGGAGGGGGCGAGCAGTACTTC. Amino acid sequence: CASSPGQGGGEQYF.